This T cell receptor (beta chain) was identified in a study of CD8 T cells in Susac syndrome. Germline CDR1 and CDR2: DFQATT and SNEGSKA (reference sequence). This CDR3 has 13 amino acids. Trimming shortened V by 4 bases and J by 9 bases, and 16 bases separated the two germline ends. RNA, at about 0.5 to 1 ug, was reverse transcribed with random hexamers. TCRdb independently ran MiXCR on the immunoSEQ multiplex PCR reads; one entry per CDR3 protein. Of some 120,000 distinct CDR3 sequences listed, approximately 89% are singletons. V gene TRBV20-1 combines with J gene TRBJ2-1, with D perhaps TRBD1 or TRBD2 (5 bases each). The sequencing input was CD8+ T cells from PBMCs. The receptor was derived from a human donor with multiple sclerosis. CDR3 DNA sequence: TGCAGTGCTAAGGGCTCACCGGGGCCTGAGCAGTTCTTC. Translating gives CSAKGSPGPEQFF.